This is a list of T cell receptor beta chains from one sample in a study of blood T cell repertoires in COVID-19. Using immunoSEQ multiplex PCR, the repertoire was profiled, and TCRdb retains in-frame clones only, with some absent. The table shows around 120,000 clones, with over 80% occurring only once. The sequenced sample was peripheral blood. The receptors originated from a woman in her 70s with acute or convalescent COVID-19. The CDR3 runs from the conserved cysteine through the conserved F or W. Each record gives: D gene, clone size, J gene, V gene, CDR3 DNA, CDR3 protein. The D gene is left open where the match is weak. Only some rows state a clone size, as once, few, many or a class for expanded clones.

TRBD1,NA,TRBJ2-7,TRBV6-1,TGTGCCAGCAGTGCCTTCGTCCCGACAGGGGGCGACGAGCAGTACTTC,CASSAFVPTGGDEQYF
NA,NA,TRBJ2-3,TRBV6-4,TGTGCCAGCAGTGACCCCCCGGGGATCAGCACAGATACGCAGTATTTT,CASSDPPGISTDTQYF
NA,NA,TRBJ2-2,TRBV18,TGTGCCAGCTCACCGGCCACGAACACCGGGGAGCTGTTTTTT,CASSPATNTGELFF
NA,NA,TRBJ2-7,TRBV2,TGTGCCAGCAAGGAGGATTTAGGGAGCTACGAGCAGTACTTC,CASKEDLGSYEQYF
NA,once,TRBJ2-5,TRBV7-8,TGTGCCAGCAGCTTATTCCCAGGGGAAGAGACCCAGTACTTC,CASSLFPGEETQYF
TRBD2,NA,TRBJ2-7,TRBV28,TGTGCCAGCAGTTCGGGGGGTTTTTCCCTCTCAATCGAGCAGTACTTC,CASSSGGFSLSIEQYF
TRBD1,NA,TRBJ1-1,TRBV28,TGTGCCAGCAGTCTCCCAACCACCTCCGGGACAGGGTGGAGAGGGAACACTGAAGCTTTCTTT,CASSLPTTSGTGWRGNTEAFF
TRBD1,NA,TRBJ1-2,TRBV9,TGTGCCAGCAGCGTCCACAGGGGAGTCGATGGCTACACCTTC,CASSVHRGVDGYTF
NA,once,TRBJ2-5,TRBV18,TGTGCCAGCTCATCCGGGGAGGTGGAGACCCAGTACTTC,CASSSGEVETQYF
NA,NA,TRBJ1-2,TRBV6-5,TGTGCCAGCACCTCCAAGGGGGAAGGCTATGGCTACACCTTC,CASTSKGEGYGYTF
TRBD1,NA,TRBJ1-2,TRBV28,TGTGCCAGCAGTCCCCGGGCAGGGGGCGCCTATGGCTACACCTTC,CASSPRAGGAYGYTF
TRBD2,NA,TRBJ2-1,TRBV6-2/TRBV6-3,TGTGCCAGCAGTTACTTTATGGGACTAGCGAGCTACAATGAGCAGTTCTTC,CASSYFMGLASYNEQFF
NA,NA,TRBJ2-7,TRBV6-5,TGTGCCAGCAGGAATCCTATACAGGAATTCTACGAGCAGTACTTC,CASRNPIQEFYEQYF
NA,NA,TRBJ2-5,TRBV5-1,TGCGCCAGCAGCAGGAGACGGGAGACCCAGTACTTC,CASSRRRETQYF
NA,NA,TRBJ2-7,TRBV3-1/TRBV3-2,TGTGCCAGCAGCCAAGAGGGGGGGCGGTACGAGCAGTACTTC,CASSQEGGRYEQYF
TRBD1,NA,TRBJ1-2,TRBV4-1,TGCGCCAGCAGCCAATTGACAGGGGCCTCTGGCTACACCTTC,CASSQLTGASGYTF
NA,once,TRBJ1-1,TRBV6-5,TGTGCCACCCACCAGCGGACGGGTGAAGCGGAAGCTTTCTTT,CATHQRTGEAEAFF
NA,NA,TRBJ2-5,TRBV11-2,TGTGCCAGCAGCTTAGTGGGAATGGGGGCAGAGACCCAGTACTTC,CASSLVGMGAETQYF
TRBD1,NA,TRBJ2-3,TRBV6-5,TGTGCCAGCAGCATGGGACAGGGGGACACAGATACGCAGTATTTT,CASSMGQGDTDTQYF
TRBD1,NA,TRBJ1-2,TRBV7-2,TGTGCCAGCAGCGACGGGACAGGGACTAACTATGGCTACACCTTC,CASSDGTGTNYGYTF
NA,NA,TRBJ1-3,TRBV30,TGTGCCTGGACCCCGGTGGGCGTTAGCTCTGGAAACACCATATATTTT,CAWTPVGVSSGNTIYF
NA,NA,TRBJ2-1,TRBV5-1,TGCGCCAGCCGGGTCAATAACAATGAGCAGTTCTTC,CASRVNNNEQFF
TRBD1,NA,TRBJ2-2,TRBV7-2,TGTGCCAGCAGCTTCCGGGACAGGGCAACCGGGGAGCTGTTTTTT,CASSFRDRATGELFF
TRBD1,few,TRBJ1-6,TRBV6-1,TGTGCCAGCAGTGAAGCGGTAGGGGACAGGGAGGCACCCCTCCACTTT,CASSEAVGDREAPLHF
TRBD1,NA,TRBJ2-1,TRBV12-5,TGTGCTAGTGGTTTGGTACAGGGGTACAATGAGCAGTTCTTC,CASGLVQGYNEQFF
TRBD2,NA,TRBJ2-7,TRBV5-1,TGCGCCAGCAGCCCGACGACGGGGGGGACTCTCGACGAGCAGTACTTC,CASSPTTGGTLDEQYF
TRBD1,NA,TRBJ1-2,TRBV19,TGTGCCAGTAATCCGACCGGACAGGCGGACTATGGCTACACCTTC,CASNPTGQADYGYTF
NA,NA,TRBJ2-2,TRBV5-4,TGTGCCAGCAGCTTGGAGCCAACCACCGGGGAGCTGTTTTTT,CASSLEPTTGELFF
NA,NA,TRBJ1-5,TRBV6-1,TGTGCCAGCAGTGATTCGGGGATGGGATATCGGCCCCAGCATTTT,CASSDSGMGYRPQHF
TRBD1,NA,TRBJ1-2,TRBV18,TGTGCCAGCTCACCACCCGGGACAGGAAACTATGGCTACACCTTC,CASSPPGTGNYGYTF
NA,NA,TRBJ1-6,TRBV14,TGTGCCAGCAGCCTTCGGGGGTCCCCCACTCATTATAATTCACCCCTCCACTTT,CASSLRGSPTHYNSPLHF
NA,once,TRBJ2-3,TRBV19,TGTGCCAGTATCCAACCACCCCCAGGAGATACGCAGTATTTT,CASIQPPPGDTQYF
NA,NA,TRBJ1-5,TRBV12-5,TGTGCTAGTGGTTTGTCGGGTCAGCCCCAGCATTTT,CASGLSGQPQHF
NA,once,TRBJ1-3,TRBV29-1,TGCAGCGTCGTGAAAGCAGGAAACACCATATATTTT,CSVVKAGNTIYF
TRBD2,NA,TRBJ2-5,TRBV30,TGTGCCTGGAGTGCGGGACTAGCGGGGGGGCCAGCGGAGACCCAGTACTTC,CAWSAGLAGGPAETQYF
NA,NA,TRBJ1-1,TRBV29-1,TGCAGCGTTGGAGTACCCACTGAAGCTTTCTTT,CSVGVPTEAFF
NA,NA,TRBJ1-1,TRBV5-5,TGTGCCAGCAGCTTATCTCCTAACACTGAAGCTTTCTTT,CASSLSPNTEAFF
TRBD1,NA,TRBJ1-1,TRBV7-9,TGTGCCAGCAGCTCTCGGACAGGCAACACTGAAGCTTTCTTT,CASSSRTGNTEAFF
NA,NA,TRBJ2-2,TRBV11-3,TGTGCCAGCAGCTTATTTCATATGGCAGGGCACACCGGGGAGCTGTTTTTT,CASSLFHMAGHTGELFF
NA,NA,TRBJ1-5,TRBV5-6,TGTGCCAGCAGCTTGTACAGGGTGGGCAATCAGCCCCAGCATTTT,CASSLYRVGNQPQHF